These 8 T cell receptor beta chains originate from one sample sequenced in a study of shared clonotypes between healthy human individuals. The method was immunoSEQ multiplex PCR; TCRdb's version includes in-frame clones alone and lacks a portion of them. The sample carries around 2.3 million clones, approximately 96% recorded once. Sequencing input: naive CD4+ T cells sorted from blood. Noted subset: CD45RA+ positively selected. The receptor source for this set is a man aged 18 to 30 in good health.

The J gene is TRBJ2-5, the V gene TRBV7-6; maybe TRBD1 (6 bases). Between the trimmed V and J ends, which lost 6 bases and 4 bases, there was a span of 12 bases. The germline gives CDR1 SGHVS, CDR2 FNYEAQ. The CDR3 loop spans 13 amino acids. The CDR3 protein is CASSRQVGETQYF. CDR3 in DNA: TGTGCCAGCAGTCGACAGGTGGGAGAGACCCAGTACTTC.

The CDR3 DNA reads TGTGCCTGGAGTCGAACAATTCGGAAGGGGCTATATGGCTACACCTTC. The encoded protein is CAWSRTIRKGLYGYTF. The genes are TRBV30 and TRBJ1-2; the D gene is possibly TRBD1 (5 bases). Germline CDR1 GTSNPN, CDR2 SVGIG (reference sequence). V lost 2 bases to trimming and J lost 5 bases, with 21 bases between them. The CDR3 contains 16 residues.

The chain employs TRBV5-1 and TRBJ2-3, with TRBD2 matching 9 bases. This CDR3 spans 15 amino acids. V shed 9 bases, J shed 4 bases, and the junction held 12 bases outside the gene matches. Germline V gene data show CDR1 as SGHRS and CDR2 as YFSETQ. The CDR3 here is CATSKAGGLADTQYF. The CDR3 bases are TGCGCCACTTCCAAAGCGGGAGGTCTGGCAGATACGCAGTATTTT.

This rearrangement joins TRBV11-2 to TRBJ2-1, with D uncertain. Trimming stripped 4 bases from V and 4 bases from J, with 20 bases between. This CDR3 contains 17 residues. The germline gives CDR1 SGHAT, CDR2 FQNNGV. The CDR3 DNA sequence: TGTGCCAGCAGCTCTCCGGGCCCCGAGGTCGGGTACAATGAGCAGTTCTTC. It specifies CASSSPGPEVGYNEQFF.

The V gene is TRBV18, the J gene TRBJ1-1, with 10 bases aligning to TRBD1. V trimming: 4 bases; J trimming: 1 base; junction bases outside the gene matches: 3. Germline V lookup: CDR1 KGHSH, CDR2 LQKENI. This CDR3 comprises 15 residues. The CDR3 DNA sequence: TGTGCCAGCTCACATGGACAGGGGGGGAACACTGAAGCTTTCTTT. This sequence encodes CASSHGQGGNTEAFF.

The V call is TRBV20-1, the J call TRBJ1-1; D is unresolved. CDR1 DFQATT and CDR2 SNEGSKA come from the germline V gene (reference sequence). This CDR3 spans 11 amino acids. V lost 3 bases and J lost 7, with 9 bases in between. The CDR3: CSARILGEAFF. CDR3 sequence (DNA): TGCAGTGCTAGGATTCTGGGTGAAGCTTTCTTT.

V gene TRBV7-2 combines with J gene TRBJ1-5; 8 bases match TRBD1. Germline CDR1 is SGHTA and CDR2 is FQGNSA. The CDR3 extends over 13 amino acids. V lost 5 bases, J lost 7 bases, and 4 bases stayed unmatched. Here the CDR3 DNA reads TGTGCCAGCAGCCCCGGACAGGGCCAGCCCCAGCATTTT. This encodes CASSPGQGQPQHF. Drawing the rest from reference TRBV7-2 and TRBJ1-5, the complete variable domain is GAGVSQSPSNKVTEKGKDVELRCDPISGHTALYWYRQSLGQGLEFLIYFQGNSAPDKSGLPSDRFSAERTGGSVSTLTIQRTQQEDSAVYLCASSPGQGQPQHFGDGTRLSIL.

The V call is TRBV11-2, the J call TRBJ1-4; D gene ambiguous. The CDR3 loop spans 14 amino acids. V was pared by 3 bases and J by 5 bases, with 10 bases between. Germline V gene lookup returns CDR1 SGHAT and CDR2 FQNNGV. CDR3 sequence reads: CASSLRGRNEKLFF. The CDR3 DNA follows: TGTGCCAGCAGCTTGAGAGGCCGCAATGAAAAACTGTTTTTT.